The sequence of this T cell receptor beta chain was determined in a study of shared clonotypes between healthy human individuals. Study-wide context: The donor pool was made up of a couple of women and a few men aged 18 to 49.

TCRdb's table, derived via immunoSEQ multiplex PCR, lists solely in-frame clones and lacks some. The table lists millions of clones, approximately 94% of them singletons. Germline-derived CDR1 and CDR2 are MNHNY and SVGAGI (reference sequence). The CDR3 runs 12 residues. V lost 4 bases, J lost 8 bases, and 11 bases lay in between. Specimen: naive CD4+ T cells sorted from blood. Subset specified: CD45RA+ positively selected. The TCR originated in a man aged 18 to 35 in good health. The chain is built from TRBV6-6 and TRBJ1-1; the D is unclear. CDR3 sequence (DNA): TGTGCCAGCAGTTCCCCATCTGAGGAAGCTTTCTTT. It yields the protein CASSSPSEEAFF.